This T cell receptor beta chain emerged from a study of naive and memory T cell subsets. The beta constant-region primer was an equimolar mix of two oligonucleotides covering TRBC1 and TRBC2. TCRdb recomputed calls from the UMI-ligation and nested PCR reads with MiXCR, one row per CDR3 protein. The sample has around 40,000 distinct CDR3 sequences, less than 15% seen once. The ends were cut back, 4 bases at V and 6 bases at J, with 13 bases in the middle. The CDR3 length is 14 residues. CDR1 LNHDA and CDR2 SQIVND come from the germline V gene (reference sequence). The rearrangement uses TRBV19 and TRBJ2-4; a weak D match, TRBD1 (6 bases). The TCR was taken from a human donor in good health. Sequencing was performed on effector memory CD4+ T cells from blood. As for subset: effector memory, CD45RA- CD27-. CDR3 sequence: CASSTHRDGNIQYF. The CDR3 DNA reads TGTGCCAGTAGTACCCACAGGGATGGAAACATTCAGTACTTC.